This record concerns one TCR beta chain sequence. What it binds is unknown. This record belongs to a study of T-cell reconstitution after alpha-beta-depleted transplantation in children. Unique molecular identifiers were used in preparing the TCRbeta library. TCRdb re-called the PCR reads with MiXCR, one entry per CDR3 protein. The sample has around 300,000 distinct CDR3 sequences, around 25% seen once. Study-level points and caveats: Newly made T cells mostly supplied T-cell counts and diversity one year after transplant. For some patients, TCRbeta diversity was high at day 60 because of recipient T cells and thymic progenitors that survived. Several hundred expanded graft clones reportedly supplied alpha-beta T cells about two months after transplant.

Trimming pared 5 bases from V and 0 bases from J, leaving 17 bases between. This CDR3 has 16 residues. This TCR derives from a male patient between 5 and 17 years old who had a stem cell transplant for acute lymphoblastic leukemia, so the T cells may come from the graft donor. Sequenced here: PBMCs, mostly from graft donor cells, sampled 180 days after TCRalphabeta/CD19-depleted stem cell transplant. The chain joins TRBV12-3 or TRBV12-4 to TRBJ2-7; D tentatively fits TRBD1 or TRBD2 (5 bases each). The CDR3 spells CASSPGTGRSSYEQYF. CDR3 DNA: TGTGCCAGCAGTCCCGGGACCGGGCGGAGCTCCTACGAGCAGTACTTC.